These 17 T cell receptor beta chains were sequenced from one sample in a study of blood T cell repertoires in COVID-19. The method was immunoSEQ multiplex PCR; TCRdb's version includes in-frame clones alone and lacks a portion of them. The table records about 300,000 clones, about nine tenths of them present only once. Sample: peripheral blood. The source of these receptors is a woman between 40 and 50 years old who had recovered from COVID-19.

CDR3 sequence reads: CASDPQAGGEKLFF. The CDR3 coding sequence is TGTGCCAGTGACCCACAGGCCGGAGGGGAAAAACTGTTTTTT. This chain connects TRBV2 to TRBJ1-4; D is possibly TRBD1 (5 bases). Trimming removed 9 bases at V and 8 bases at J, with 19 bases between. The germline V gene has CDR1 SNHLY and CDR2 FYNNEI. There are 14 residues in the CDR3.

This clone was recorded once. The J gene is TRBJ2-1, the V gene TRBV18; the match to TRBD1 covers 9 bases. Germline-derived CDR1 and CDR2 are KGHSH and LQKENI. The CDR3 sequence is 15 residues long. V trimming: 2 bases; J trimming: 9 bases; junction bases outside the gene matches: 8. Written as DNA, the CDR3 is TGTGCCAGCTCACCAGGACAGGGGCGCGAGGCTGAGCAGTTCTTC. This encodes CASSPGQGREAEQFF.

The chain uses TRBV5-1 and TRBJ2-3, with D maybe TRBD1 (6 bases). V gave up 3 bases and J gave up 1 base, with 15 bases separating them. Per the germline V gene, CDR1 is SGHRS and CDR2 is YFSETQ. The CDR3 loop spans 16 amino acids. This CDR3 is CASSSQGWVGTDTQYF. The CDR3 DNA reads as TGCGCCAGCAGCTCTCAGGGGTGGGTTGGCACAGATACGCAGTATTTT.

This chain links TRBV6-2 or TRBV6-3 with TRBJ2-7, with D perhaps matching TRBD1 (6 bases). The CDR3 is 14 amino acids. The V and J ends lost 6 bases and 1 base respectively, with 13 bases between them. Germline V gene lookup returns CDR1 MNHEY and CDR2 SVGEGT. The CDR3, as DNA: TGTGCCAGCAGCCCGACAGGACTTTCCTACGAGCAGTACTTC. Translated: CASSPTGLSYEQYF.

This chain uses TRBV9 with TRBJ2-1; 8 bases map to TRBD2. CDR3 length equals 13 residues. The trim removed 5 bases at V and 15 bases at J, leaving 13 bases unmatched. Germline lookup yields CDR1 SGDLS and CDR2 YYNGEE. CDR3 region: CASSSGERGRGFF. The CDR3 DNA sequence: TGTGCCAGCAGTTCAGGGGAGCGGGGGCGGGGGTTCTTC.

V usage is TRBV27 and J usage is TRBJ2-5, with D possibly TRBD2 on 6 matching bases. This CDR3 contains 14 residues. CDR1 is MNHEY and CDR2 is SMNVEV in the germline V gene (reference sequence). Trimming removed 6 bases from V and 1 base from J, with 12 bases in between. CDR3 protein: CASRRIAVQETQYF. In DNA, the CDR3 is TGTGCCAGCAGAAGGATAGCGGTCCAAGAGACCCAGTACTTC.

CDR3 loop: CASSPIAGSPYNEQFF. CDR3 DNA: TGTGCCAGTAGTCCTATAGCGGGGTCTCCCTACAATGAGCAGTTCTTC. The V call is TRBV19, the J call TRBJ2-1; TRBD2 matches at 8 bases. CDR1 and CDR2 from the germline V gene are LNHDA and SQIVND (reference sequence). This CDR3 is built from 16 residues. V was clipped by 5 bases and J by 2 bases; unmatched bases: 8.

V is TRBV5-4 and J is TRBJ1-4, with 7 nucleotides matching TRBD1. CDR3 size: 15 residues. V was clipped by 3 bases and J by 8 bases; unmatched bases: 10. Germline CDR1 is SGHNT and CDR2 is YYREEE (reference sequence). The CDR3 reads CASSSTGGGGEKLFF. Written as DNA, the CDR3 is TGTGCCAGCAGCTCAACGGGAGGGGGCGGGGAAAAACTGTTTTTT.

This chain uses TRBV10-3 with TRBJ1-1, with a possible D match to TRBD1 (6 bases). The germline gives CDR1 ENHRY, CDR2 SYGVKD. Deletions cut 2 bases from V and 4 bases from J, with 11 bases between. The CDR3 extends over 14 amino acids. CDR3 sequence reads: CAISEIQGATEAFF. The CDR3 DNA follows: TGTGCCATCAGTGAGATACAGGGTGCCACTGAAGCTTTCTTT.

This chain connects TRBV7-2 to TRBJ2-2; tentative D call: TRBD1 (5 bases). CDR3 length: 12 amino acids. The V and J ends lost 5 bases and 6 bases respectively, with 7 bases between them. Germline CDR1 and CDR2: SGHTA and FQGNSA. CDR3 in DNA: TGTGCCAGCAGCCAAGGGGCCGGGGAGCTGTTTTTT. This translates into CASSQGAGELFF. The complete variable domain, with remaining parts taken from reference TRBV7-2 and TRBJ2-2, reads GAGVSQSPSNKVTEKGKDVELRCDPISGHTALYWYRQSLGQGLEFLIYFQGNSAPDKSGLPSDRFSAERTGGSVSTLTIQRTQQEDSAVYLCASSQGAGELFFGEGSRLTVL.

The rearrangement joins TRBV2 to TRBJ1-1; D remains ambiguous. Germline assignment: CDR1 SNHLY and CDR2 FYNNEI. The CDR3 runs 11 residues. V lost 7 bases, J lost 7 bases, and 10 bases lay in between. The CDR3, as DNA: TGTGCCAGCATTGCGCTGCTTGAAGCTTTCTTT. Its translation: CASIALLEAFF.

The rearrangement uses TRBV5-6 and TRBJ1-2; 12 nucleotides align to TRBD1. CDR3 length equals 13 residues. Germline CDR1 reads SGHDT; CDR2 reads YYEEEE. The J segment lost 8 bases and the V segment lost 3 bases, leaving 2 bases of the junction unmatched. Here the CDR3 reads CASSWDRGHGYTF. The CDR3 DNA reads TGTGCCAGCAGCTGGGACAGGGGGCACGGCTACACCTTC.

This chain uses TRBV9 with TRBJ2-3; 7 nucleotides agree with TRBD2. The CDR3 totals 14 residues. From germline, CDR1 is SGDLS and CDR2 YYNGEE. V trimming: 0 bases; J trimming: 8 bases; junction bases outside the gene matches: 6. The DNA of the CDR3 is TGTGCCAGCAGCGTAGTAAGGGACTATGGTACGCAGTATTTT. Amino acid sequence: CASSVVRDYGTQYF.

The rearrangement uses TRBV2 and TRBJ1-6, with a tentative D call TRBD1 (5 bases). V was pared by 8 bases and J by 3 bases, with 17 bases between. From germline, CDR1 is SNHLY and CDR2 FYNNEI. The CDR3 covers 16 residues. For the CDR3, the DNA is TGTGCCAGCCAGTCCTCGCCGACAGACTATAATTCACCCCTCCACTTT. Translating it yields CASQSSPTDYNSPLHF.

The gene calls are TRBV9 and TRBJ1-1; the D gene is possibly TRBD1 (5 bases). The CDR3 runs 15 residues. V was trimmed by 0 bases and J by 1 base, leaving 10 bases between them. Germline CDR1 and CDR2: SGDLS and YYNGEE. The CDR3, as DNA: TGTGCCAGCAGCGTAGAAGGACACCAGAACACTGAAGCTTTCTTT. Protein: CASSVEGHQNTEAFF.

The chain joins TRBV6-6 to TRBJ1-1; possible D gene TRBD1, 6 bases. The CDR3 sequence is 14 residues long. Germline-derived CDR1 and CDR2 are MNHNY and SVGAGI (reference sequence). Trimming removed 10 bases from V and 1 base from J, with 16 bases in between. CDR3 sequence reads: CATSDRTENTEAFF. DNA for the CDR3: TGTGCCACCTCCGACAGGACGGAGAACACTGAAGCTTTCTTT.

V is TRBV5-1 and J is TRBJ2-7; D perhaps matches TRBD1 (8 bases). The germline V and J ends were trimmed by 0 bases and 4 bases, with 14 bases remaining between them. Germline CDR1 reads SGHRS; CDR2 reads YFSETQ. The CDR3 length is 15 residues. CDR3 sequence (DNA): TGCGCCAGCAGCTTGGGGACAGGGAGGGGGTACGAGCAGTACTTC. It codes for CASSLGTGRGYEQYF.